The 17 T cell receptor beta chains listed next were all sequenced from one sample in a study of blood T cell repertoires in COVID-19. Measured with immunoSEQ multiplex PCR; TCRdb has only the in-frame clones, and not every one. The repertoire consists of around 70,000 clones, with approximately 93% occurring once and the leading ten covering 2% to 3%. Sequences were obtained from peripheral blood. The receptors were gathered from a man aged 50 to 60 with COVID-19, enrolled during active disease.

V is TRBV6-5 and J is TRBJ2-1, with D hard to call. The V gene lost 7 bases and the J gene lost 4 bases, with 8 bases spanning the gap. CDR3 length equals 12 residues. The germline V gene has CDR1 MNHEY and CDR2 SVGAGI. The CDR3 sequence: CASKLQYNEQFF. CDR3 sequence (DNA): TGTGCCAGCAAATTACAGTACAATGAGCAGTTCTTC.

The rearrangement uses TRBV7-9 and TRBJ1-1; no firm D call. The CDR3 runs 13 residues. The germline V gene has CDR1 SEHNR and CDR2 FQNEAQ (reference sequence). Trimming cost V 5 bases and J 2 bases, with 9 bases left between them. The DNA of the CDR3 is TGTGCCAGCAGCCTTAACATAAACACTGAAGCTTTCTTT. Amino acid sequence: CASSLNINTEAFF.

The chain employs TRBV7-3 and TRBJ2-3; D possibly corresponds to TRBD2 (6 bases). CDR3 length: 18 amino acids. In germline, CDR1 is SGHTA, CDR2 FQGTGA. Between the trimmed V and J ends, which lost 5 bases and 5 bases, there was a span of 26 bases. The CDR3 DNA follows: TGTGCCAGCAGCCCGGGCGGACTTACTCCACTAGCTGGAGATACGCAGTATTTT. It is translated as CASSPGGLTPLAGDTQYF.

The CDR3 DNA sequence: TGTGCCAGCAGCCCGACTAGCGGGCCGCGGGGGGAGCTGTTTTTT. Translating gives CASSPTSGPRGELFF. V and J are TRBV3-1 (or the pseudogene TRBV3-2) and TRBJ2-2; 10 bases fit TRBD2. This CDR3 spans 15 amino acids. Trimming at V came to 4 bases and at J to 8 bases, leaving 7 bases not matched to a gene. The germline V gene has CDR1 LGHDT and CDR2 YNNKEL (reference sequence).

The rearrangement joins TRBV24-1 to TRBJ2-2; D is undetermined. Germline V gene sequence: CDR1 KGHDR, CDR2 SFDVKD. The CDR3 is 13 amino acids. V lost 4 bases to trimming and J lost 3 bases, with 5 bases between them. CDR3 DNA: TGTGCCACCAGTGAATCAGACACCGGGGAGCTGTTTTTT. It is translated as CATSESDTGELFF.

The CDR3 protein is CASSRQTEPLHF. In DNA, the CDR3 is TGTGCCAGCAGCCGGCAGACTGAACCCCTCCACTTT. The genes are TRBV5-6 and TRBJ1-6; D is ambiguous. V was pared by 4 bases and J by 12 bases, with 11 bases between. From germline, CDR1 is SGHDT and CDR2 YYEEEE. The CDR3 is 12 amino acids. The full variable domain, rest sourced from reference TRBV5-6 and TRBJ1-6, is DAGVTQSPTHLIKTRGQQVTLRCSPKSGHDTVSWYQQALGQGPQFIFQYYEEEERQRGNFPDRFSGHQFPNYSSELNVNALLLGDSALYLCASSRQTEPLHFGNGTRLTVT.

For the CDR3, the DNA is TGTGCCAGCAGAAGGGACAGGAACACCGGGGAGCTGTTTTTT. Residues: CASRRDRNTGELFF. The V call is TRBV6-5, the J call TRBJ2-2, with TRBD1 matching over 7 bases. CDR3 size: 14 residues. Germline trimming cut 6 bases from V and 1 base from J; bases unmatched to any gene: 2. Germline V gene sequence: CDR1 MNHEY, CDR2 SVGAGI.

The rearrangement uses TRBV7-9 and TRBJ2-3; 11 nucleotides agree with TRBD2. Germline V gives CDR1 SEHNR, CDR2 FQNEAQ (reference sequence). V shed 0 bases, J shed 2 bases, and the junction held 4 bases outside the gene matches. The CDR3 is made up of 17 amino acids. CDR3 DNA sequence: TGTGCCAGCAGCTTAGCGGGGACTAGCGGAAACACAGATACGCAGTATTTT. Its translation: CASSLAGTSGNTDTQYF.

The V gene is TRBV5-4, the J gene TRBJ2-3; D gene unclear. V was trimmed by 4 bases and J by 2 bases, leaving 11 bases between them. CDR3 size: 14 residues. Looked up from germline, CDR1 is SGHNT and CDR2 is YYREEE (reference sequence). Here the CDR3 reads CASSQVLNTDTQYF. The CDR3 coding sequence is TGTGCCAGCAGCCAGGTCCTAAACACAGATACGCAGTATTTT. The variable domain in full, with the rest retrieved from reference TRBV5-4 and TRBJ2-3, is ETGVTQSPTHLIKTRGQQVTLRCSSQSGHNTVSWYQQALGQGPQFIFQYYREEENGRGNFPPRFSGLQFPNYSSELNVNALELDDSALYLCASSQVLNTDTQYFGPGTRLTVL.

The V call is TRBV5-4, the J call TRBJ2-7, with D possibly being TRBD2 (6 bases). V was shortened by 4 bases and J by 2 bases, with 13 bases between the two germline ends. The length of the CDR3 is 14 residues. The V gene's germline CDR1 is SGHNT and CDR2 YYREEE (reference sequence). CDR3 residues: CASSLGGDPYEQYF. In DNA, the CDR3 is TGTGCCAGCAGCCTTGGCGGGGATCCCTACGAGCAGTACTTC.

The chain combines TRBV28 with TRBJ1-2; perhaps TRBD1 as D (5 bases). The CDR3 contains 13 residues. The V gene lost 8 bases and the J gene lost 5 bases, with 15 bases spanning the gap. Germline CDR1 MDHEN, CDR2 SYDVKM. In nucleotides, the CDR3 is TGTGCCAGCCGGGCAGGGCTGGGGTATGGCTACACCTTC. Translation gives CASRAGLGYGYTF.

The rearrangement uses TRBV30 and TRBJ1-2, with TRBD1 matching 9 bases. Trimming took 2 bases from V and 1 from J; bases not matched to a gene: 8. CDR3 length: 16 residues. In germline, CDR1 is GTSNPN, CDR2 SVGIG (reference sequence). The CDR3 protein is CAWSRGQGLGNYGYTF. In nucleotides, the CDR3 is TGTGCCTGGAGTAGAGGACAGGGGTTGGGTAACTATGGCTACACCTTC.

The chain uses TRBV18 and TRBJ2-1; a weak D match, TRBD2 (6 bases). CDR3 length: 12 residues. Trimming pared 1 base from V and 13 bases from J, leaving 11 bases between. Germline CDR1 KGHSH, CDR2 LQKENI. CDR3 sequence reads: CASSPRGGLQFF. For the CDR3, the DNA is TGTGCCAGCTCACCACGTGGGGGACTTCAGTTCTTC.

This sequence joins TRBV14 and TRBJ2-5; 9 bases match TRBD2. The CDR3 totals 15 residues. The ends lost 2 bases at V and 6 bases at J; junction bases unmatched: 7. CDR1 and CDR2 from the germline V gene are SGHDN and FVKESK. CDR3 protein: CASSQISGSLQTQYF. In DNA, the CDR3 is TGTGCCAGCAGCCAAATTAGCGGGAGTCTGCAGACCCAGTACTTC.

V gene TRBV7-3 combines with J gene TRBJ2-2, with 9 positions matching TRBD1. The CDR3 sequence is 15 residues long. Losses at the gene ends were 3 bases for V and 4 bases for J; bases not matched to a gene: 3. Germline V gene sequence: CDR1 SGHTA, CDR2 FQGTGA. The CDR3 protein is CASSLVQGATGELFF. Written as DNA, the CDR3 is TGTGCCAGCAGCTTGGTACAGGGGGCCACCGGGGAGCTGTTTTTT.

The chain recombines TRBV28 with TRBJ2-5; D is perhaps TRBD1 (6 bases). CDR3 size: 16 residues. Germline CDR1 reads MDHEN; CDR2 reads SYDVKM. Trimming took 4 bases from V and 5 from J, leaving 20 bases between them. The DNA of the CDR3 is TGTGCCAGCAGTTCCCCCCGGGCAGGGGTTGGTGAGACCCAGTACTTC. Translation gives CASSSPRAGVGETQYF. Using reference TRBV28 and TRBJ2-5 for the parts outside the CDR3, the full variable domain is DVKVTQSSRYLVKRTGEKVFLECVQDMDHENMFWYRQDPGLGLRLIYFSYDVKMKEKGDIPEGYSVSREKKERFSLILESASTNQTSMYLCASSSPRAGVGETQYFGPGTRLLVL.

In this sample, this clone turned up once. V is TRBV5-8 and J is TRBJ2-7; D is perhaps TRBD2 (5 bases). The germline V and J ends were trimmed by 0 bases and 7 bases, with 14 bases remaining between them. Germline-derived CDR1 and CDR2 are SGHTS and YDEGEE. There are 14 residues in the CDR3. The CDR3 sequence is CASSLELASREQYF. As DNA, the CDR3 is TGTGCCAGCAGCTTGGAGCTAGCCTCCCGTGAGCAGTACTTC.